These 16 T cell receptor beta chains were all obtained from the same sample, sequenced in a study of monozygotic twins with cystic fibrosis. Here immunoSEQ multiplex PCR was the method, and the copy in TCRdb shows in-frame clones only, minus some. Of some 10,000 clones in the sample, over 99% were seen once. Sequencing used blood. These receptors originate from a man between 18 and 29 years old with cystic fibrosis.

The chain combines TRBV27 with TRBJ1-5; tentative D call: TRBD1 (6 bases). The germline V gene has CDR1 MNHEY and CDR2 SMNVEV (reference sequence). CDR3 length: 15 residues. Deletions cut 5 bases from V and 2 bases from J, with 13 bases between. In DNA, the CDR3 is TGTGCCAGCAGTCCCCGACAGGCTCGCAATCAGCCCCAGCATTTT. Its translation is CASSPRQARNQPQHF.

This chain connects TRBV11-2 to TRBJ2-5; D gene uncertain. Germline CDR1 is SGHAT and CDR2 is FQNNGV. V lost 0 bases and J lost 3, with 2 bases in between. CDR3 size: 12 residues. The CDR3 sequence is CASSLDKETQYF. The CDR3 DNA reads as TGTGCCAGCAGCTTAGATAAAGAGACCCAGTACTTC.

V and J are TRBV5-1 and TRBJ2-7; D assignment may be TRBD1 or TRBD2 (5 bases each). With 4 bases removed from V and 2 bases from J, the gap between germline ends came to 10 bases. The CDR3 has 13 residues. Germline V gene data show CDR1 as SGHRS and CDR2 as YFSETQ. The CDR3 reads CASSGGFPYEQYF. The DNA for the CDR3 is TGCGCCAGCAGCGGGGGTTTTCCCTACGAGCAGTACTTC.

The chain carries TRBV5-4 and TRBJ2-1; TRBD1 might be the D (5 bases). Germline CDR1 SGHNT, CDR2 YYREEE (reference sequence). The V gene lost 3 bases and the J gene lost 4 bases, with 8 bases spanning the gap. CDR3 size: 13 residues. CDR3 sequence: CASSWTLYNEQFF. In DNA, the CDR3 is TGTGCCAGCAGCTGGACATTATACAATGAGCAGTTCTTC.

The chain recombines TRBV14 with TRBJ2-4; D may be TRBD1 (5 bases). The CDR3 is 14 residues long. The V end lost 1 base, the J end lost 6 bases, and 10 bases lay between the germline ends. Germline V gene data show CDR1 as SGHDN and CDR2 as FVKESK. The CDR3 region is CASSQGGRGNIQYF. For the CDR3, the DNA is TGTGCCAGCAGCCAAGGGGGTAGGGGAAACATTCAGTACTTC.

CDR3 loop: CASSHQDPNQPQHF. CDR3 DNA sequence: TGTGCCAGCTCACATCAGGATCCAAATCAGCCCCAGCATTTT. The chain employs TRBV18 and TRBJ1-5; D call uncertain. V was clipped by 4 bases and J by 4 bases, with 11 bases between them. The germline gives CDR1 KGHSH, CDR2 LQKENI. The CDR3 runs to 14 residues.

CDR3 region: CASSQVFSGTKVNEQFF. The CDR3 region has the DNA TGCGCCAGCAGCCAAGTGTTTAGCGGCACTAAGGTCAATGAGCAGTTCTTC. The J gene is TRBJ2-1, the V gene TRBV4-1, with D tentatively TRBD2 (6 bases). The V gene's germline CDR1 is MGHRA and CDR2 YSYEKL. The CDR3 is 17 amino acids. Trimming stripped 1 base from V and 6 bases from J, with 19 bases between.

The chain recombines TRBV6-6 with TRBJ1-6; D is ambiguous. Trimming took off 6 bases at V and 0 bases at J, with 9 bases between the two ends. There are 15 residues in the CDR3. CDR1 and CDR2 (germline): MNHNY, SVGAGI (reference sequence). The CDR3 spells CASSPPSSYNSPLHF. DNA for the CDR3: TGTGCCAGCAGCCCGCCCAGCTCCTATAATTCACCCCTCCACTTT.

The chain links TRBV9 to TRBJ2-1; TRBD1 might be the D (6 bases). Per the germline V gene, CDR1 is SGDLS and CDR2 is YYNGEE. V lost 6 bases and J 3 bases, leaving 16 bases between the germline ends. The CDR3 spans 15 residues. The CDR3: CASTPWQGFYNEQFF. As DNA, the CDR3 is TGTGCCAGCACCCCGTGGCAGGGGTTCTACAATGAGCAGTTCTTC.

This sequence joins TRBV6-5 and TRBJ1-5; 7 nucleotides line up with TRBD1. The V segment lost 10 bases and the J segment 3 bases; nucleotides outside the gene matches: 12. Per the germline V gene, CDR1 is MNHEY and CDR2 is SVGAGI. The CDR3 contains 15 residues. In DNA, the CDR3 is TGTGCCACCCGTAGAGGACAGGTCCCCAATCAGCCCCAGCATTTT. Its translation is CATRRGQVPNQPQHF.

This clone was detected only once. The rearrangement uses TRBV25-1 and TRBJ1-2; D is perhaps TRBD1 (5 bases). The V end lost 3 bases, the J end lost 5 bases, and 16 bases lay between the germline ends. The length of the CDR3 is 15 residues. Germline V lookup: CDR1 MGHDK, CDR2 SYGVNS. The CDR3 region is CASSDSGQLLYGYTF. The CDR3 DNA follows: TGTGCCAGCAGTGACTCAGGGCAGCTTCTATATGGCTACACCTTC.

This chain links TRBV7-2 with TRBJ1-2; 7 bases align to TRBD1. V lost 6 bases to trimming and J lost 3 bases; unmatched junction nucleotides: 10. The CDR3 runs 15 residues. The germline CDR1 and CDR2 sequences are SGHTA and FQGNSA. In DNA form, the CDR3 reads TGTGCCAGCAGACTCACAGGGGCAGTCGACTATGGCTACACCTTC. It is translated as CASRLTGAVDYGYTF.

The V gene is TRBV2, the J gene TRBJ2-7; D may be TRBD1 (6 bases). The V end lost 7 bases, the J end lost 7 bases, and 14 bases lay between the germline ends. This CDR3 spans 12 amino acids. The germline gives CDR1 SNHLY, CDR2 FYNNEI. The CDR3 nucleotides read TGTGCCAGCAAATACAGGGTTGGGGAGCAGTACTTC. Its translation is CASKYRVGEQYF.

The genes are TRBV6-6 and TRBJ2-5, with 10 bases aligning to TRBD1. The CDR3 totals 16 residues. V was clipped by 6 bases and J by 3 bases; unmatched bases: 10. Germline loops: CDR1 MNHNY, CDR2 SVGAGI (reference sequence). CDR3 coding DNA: TGTGCCAGCAGCCCCGGCCCCGGGACAGGGGAAGAGACCCAGTACTTC. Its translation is CASSPGPGTGEETQYF.

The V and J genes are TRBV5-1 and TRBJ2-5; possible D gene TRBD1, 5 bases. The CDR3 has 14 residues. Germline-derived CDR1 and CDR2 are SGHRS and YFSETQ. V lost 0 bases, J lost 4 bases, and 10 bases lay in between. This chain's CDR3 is CASSLGGQRETQYF. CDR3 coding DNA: TGCGCCAGCAGCTTGGGAGGACAACGAGAGACCCAGTACTTC.

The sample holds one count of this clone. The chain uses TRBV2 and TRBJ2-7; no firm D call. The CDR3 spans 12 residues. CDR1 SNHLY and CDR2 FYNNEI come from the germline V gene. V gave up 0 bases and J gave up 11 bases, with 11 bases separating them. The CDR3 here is CASSEAWQAKYF. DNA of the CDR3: TGTGCCAGCAGTGAAGCTTGGCAAGCAAAGTACTTC.